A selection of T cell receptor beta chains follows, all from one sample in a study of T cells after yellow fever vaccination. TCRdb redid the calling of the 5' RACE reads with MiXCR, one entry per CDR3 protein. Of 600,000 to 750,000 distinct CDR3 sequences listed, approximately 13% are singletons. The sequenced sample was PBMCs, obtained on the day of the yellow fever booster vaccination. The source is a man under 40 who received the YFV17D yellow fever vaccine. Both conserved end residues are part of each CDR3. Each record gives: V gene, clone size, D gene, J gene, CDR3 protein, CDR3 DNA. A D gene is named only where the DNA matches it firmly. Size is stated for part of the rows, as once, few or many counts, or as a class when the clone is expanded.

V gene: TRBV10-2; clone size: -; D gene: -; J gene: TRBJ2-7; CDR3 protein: CASSEDLESSYEQYF; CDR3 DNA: TGCGCCAGCAGTGAGGACCTAGAATCGTCCTACGAGCAGTACTTC
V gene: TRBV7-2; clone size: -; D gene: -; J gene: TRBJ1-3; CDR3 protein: CASSSASGNTIYF; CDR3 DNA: TGTGCCAGCAGCTCGGCGTCTGGAAACACCATATATTTT
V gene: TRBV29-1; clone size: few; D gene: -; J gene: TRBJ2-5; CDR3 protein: CSVLKAGRETQYF; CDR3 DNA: TGCAGCGTTCTCAAGGCAGGGCGAGAGACCCAGTACTTC
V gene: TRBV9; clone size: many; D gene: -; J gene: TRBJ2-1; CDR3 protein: CASSVGGLSSYNEQFF; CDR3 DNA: TGTGCCAGCAGCGTAGGTGGGTTAAGCTCCTACAATGAGCAGTTCTTC
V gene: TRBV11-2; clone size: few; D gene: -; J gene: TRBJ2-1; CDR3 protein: CASSSFMESWDEQFF; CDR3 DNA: TGTGCCAGCAGCTCCTTTATGGAGTCGTGGGATGAGCAGTTCTTC
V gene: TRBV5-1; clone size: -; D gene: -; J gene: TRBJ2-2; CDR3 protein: CASSLIVTGELFF; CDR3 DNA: TGCGCCAGCAGCTTGATAGTCACCGGGGAGCTGTTTTTT
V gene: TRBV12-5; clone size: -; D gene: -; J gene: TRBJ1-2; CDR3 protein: CASGPSLGAYGYTF; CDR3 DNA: TGTGCTAGTGGTCCCTCCCTCGGGGCCTATGGCTACACCTTC
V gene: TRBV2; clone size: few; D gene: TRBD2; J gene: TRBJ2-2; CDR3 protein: CASRGSGITGELFF; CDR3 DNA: TGTGCCAGCAGGGGTAGCGGGATCACCGGGGAGCTGTTTTTT
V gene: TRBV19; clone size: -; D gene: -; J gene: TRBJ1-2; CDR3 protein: CASSIMEFAGGYTF; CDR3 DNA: TGTGCCAGTAGTATAATGGAGTTCGCCGGTGGCTACACCTTC
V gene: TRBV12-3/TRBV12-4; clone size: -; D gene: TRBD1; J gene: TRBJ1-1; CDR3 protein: CASRAGTGENTEAFF; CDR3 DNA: TGTGCCAGCAGAGCCGGGACAGGGGAAAACACTGAAGCTTTCTTT
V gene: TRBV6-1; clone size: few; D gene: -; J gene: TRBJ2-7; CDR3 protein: CASIPSSGYEQYF; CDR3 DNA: TGTGCCAGCATTCCGTCAAGCGGGTACGAGCAGTACTTC
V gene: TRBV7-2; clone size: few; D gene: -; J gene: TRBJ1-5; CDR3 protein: CASSLGEGPQHF; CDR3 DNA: TGTGCCAGCAGCTTAGGAGAGGGGCCCCAGCATTTT
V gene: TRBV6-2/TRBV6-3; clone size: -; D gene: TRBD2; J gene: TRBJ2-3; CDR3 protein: CASSYQAGLPTLATDTQYF; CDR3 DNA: TGTGCCAGCAGTTACCAAGCGGGATTACCTACATTGGCCACAGATACGCAGTATTTT
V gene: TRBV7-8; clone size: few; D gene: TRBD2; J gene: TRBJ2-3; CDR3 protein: CASSVSSGGPADTQYF; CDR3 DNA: TGTGCCAGCAGCGTGTCATCGGGAGGGCCCGCAGATACGCAGTATTTT
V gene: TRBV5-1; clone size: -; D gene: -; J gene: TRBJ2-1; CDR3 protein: CASSNGQPIREQFF; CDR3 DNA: TGCGCCAGCAGCAATGGACAGCCGATTCGTGAGCAGTTCTTC
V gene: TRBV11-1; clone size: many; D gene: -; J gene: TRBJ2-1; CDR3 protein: CASSSTGYNEQFF; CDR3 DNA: TGTGCCAGCAGCAGTACAGGGTACAATGAGCAGTTCTTC
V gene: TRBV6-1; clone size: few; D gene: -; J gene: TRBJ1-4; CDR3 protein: CASLEAAWDEKLFF; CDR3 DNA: TGTGCCAGCTTAGAGGCAGCCTGGGATGAAAAACTGTTTTTT
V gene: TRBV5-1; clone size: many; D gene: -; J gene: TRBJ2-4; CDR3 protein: CASSPPGPAAKNIQYF; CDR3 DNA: TGCGCCAGCAGCCCCCCCGGTCCTGCGGCCAAAAACATTCAGTACTTC
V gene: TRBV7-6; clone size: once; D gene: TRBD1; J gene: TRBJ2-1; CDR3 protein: CASSSLDRDSYNEQFF; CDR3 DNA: TGTGCCAGCAGCTCCTTGGACAGGGATTCCTACAATGAGCAGTTCTTC
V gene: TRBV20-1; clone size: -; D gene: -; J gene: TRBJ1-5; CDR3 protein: CSANNQPQHF; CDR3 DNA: TGCAGTGCAAACAATCAGCCCCAGCATTTT
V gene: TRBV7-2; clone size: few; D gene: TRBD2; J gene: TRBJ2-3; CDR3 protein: CASSPKSGISTDTQYF; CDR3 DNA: TGTGCCAGCAGCCCCAAGAGCGGGATTAGCACAGATACGCAGTATTTT
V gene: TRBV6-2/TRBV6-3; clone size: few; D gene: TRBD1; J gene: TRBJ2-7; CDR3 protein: CASNYDRAVREQYF; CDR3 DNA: TGTGCCAGCAACTACGACAGGGCGGTTCGCGAGCAGTACTTC
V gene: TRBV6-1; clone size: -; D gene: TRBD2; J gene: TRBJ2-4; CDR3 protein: CASSIGGELAGTQNIQYF; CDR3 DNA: TGTGCCAGCAGTATCGGGGGGGAGCTAGCGGGAACGCAAAACATTCAGTACTTC
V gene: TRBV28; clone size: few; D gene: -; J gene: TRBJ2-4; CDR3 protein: CASNEAKNIQYF; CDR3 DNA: TGTGCCAGCAATGAAGCCAAAAACATTCAGTACTTC
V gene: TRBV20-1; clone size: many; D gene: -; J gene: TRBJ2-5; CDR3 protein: CSASWARGLQETQYF; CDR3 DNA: TGCAGTGCTAGTTGGGCAAGGGGCCTCCAAGAGACCCAGTACTTC
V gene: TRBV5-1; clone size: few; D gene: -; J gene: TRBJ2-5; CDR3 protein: CASSEARVGETQYF; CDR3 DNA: TGCGCCAGCAGCGAAGCTAGGGTTGGAGAGACCCAGTACTTC
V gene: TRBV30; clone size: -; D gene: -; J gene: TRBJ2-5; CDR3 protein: CAWSVGLTGETQYF; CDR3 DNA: TGTGCCTGGAGTGTGGGTCTCACGGGGGAGACCCAGTACTTC
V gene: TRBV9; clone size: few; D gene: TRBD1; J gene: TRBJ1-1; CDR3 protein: CASSTGQAKTEAFF; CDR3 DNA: TGTGCCAGCAGCACTGGACAGGCAAAGACTGAAGCTTTCTTT
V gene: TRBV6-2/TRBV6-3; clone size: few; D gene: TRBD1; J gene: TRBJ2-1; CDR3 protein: CASRPGPRTDRGLLGNEQFF; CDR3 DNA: TGTGCCAGCAGACCCGGCCCCCGCACAGACAGGGGGCTCCTGGGCAATGAGCAGTTCTTC
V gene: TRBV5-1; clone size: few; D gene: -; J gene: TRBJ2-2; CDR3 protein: CASSPQDTGELFF; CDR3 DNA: TGCGCCAGCAGCCCCCAGGACACCGGGGAGCTGTTTTTT
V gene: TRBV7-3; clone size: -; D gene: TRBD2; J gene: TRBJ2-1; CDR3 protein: CASSLAGDIAYEQFF; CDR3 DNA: TGTGCCAGCAGCTTAGCGGGAGACATAGCGTATGAGCAGTTCTTC
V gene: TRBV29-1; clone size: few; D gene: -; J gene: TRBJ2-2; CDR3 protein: CSVQERMATGELFF; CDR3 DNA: TGCAGCGTTCAAGAGCGGATGGCCACCGGGGAGCTGTTTTTT
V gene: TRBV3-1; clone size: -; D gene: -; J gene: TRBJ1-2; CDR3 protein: CASSPGRVGAYGYTF; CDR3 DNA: TGTGCCAGCAGCCCAGGGCGGGTGGGCGCCTATGGCTACACCTTC
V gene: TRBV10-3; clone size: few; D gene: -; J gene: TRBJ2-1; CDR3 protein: CAISTNNEQFF; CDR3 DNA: TGTGCCATCAGTACTAACAATGAGCAGTTCTTC
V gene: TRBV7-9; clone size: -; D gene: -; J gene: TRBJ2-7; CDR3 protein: CASSPYLLASSYEQYF; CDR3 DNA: TGTGCCAGCAGCCCCTACCTACTAGCTAGCTCCTACGAGCAGTACTTC
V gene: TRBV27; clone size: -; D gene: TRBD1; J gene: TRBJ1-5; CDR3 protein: CASSLNTGGRQPQHF; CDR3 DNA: TGTGCCAGCAGTTTGAATACAGGGGGCAGGCAGCCCCAGCATTTT
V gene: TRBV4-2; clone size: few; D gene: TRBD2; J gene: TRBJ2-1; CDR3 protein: CASSPSGGAGSGSRYNEQFF; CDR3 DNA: TGTGCCAGCAGCCCATCGGGTGGGGCTGGAAGCGGGAGTCGCTACAATGAGCAGTTCTTC
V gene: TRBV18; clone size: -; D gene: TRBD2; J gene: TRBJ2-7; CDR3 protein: CASSPRLPLAGVPYEQYF; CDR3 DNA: TGTGCCAGCTCACCTAGACTCCCACTAGCGGGAGTCCCCTACGAGCAGTACTTC
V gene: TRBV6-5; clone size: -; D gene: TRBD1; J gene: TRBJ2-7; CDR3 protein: CASSPGTGGSGQYF; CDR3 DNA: TGTGCCAGCAGTCCCGGGACAGGGGGCTCGGGGCAGTACTTC
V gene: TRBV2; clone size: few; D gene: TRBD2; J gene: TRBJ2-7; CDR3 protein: CASRWPPAGEVYEQYF; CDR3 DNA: TGTGCCAGCAGGTGGCCTCCAGCGGGAGAAGTCTACGAGCAGTACTTC
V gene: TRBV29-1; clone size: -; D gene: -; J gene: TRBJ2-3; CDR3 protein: CSVAAPDSSTDTQYF; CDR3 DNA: TGCAGCGTGGCTGCCCCCGACAGCTCCACAGATACGCAGTATTTT